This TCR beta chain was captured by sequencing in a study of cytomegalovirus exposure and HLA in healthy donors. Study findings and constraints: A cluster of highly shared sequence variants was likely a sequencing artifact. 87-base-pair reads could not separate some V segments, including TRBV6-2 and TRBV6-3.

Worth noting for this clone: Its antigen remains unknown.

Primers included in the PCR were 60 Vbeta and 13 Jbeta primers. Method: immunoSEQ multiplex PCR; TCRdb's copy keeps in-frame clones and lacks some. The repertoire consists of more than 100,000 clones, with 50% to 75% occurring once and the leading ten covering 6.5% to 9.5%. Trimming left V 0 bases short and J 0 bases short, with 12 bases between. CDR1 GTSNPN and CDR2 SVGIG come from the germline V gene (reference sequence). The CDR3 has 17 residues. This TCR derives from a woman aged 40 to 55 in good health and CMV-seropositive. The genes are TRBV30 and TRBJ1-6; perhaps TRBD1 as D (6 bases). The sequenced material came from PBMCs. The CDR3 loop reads CAWSVEGVSSYNSPLHF. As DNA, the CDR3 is TGTGCCTGGAGTGTAGAGGGGGTGAGCTCCTATAATTCACCCCTCCACTTT. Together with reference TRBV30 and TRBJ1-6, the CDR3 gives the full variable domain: SQTIHQWPATLVQPVGSPLSLECTVEGTSNPNLYWYRQAAGRGLQLLFYSVGIGQISSEVPQNLSASRPQDRQFILSSKKLLLSDSGFYLCAWSVEGVSSYNSPLHFGNGTRLTVT.